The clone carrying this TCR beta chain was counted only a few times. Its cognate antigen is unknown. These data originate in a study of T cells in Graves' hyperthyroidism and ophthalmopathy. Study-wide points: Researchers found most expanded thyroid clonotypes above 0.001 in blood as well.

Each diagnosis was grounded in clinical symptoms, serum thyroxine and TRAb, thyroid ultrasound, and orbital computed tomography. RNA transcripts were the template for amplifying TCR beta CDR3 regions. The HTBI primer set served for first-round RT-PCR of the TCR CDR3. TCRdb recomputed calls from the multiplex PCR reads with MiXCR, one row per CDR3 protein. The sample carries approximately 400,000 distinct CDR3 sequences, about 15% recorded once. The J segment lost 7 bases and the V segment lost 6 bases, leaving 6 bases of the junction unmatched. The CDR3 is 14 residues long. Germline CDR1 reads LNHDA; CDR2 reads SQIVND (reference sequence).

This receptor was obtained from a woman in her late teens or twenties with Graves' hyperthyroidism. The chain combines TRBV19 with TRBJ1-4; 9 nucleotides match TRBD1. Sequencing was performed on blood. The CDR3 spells CASRDRGSGEKLFF. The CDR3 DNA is TGTGCCAGTAGGGACAGGGGAAGTGGTGAAAAACTGTTTTTT.